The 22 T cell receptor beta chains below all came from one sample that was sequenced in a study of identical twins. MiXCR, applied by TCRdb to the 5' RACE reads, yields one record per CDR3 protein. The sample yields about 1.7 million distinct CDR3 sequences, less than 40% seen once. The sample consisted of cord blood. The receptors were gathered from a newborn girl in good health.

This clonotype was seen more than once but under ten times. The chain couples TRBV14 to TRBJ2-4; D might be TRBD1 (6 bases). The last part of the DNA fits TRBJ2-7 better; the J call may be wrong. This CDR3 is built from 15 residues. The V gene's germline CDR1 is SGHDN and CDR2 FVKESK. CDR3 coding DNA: TGTGCCAGCAGCCCCCACATAGGGGGTTCCTACGAGCAGTACTTC. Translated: CASSPHIGGSYEQYF.

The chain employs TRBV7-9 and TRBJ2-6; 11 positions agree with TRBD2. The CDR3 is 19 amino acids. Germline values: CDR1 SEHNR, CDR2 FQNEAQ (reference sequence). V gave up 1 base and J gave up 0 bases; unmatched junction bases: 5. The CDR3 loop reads CASSLVLAGGHSGANVLTF. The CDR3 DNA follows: TGTGCCAGCAGCTTAGTGCTAGCGGGAGGCCACTCTGGGGCCAACGTCCTGACTTTC.

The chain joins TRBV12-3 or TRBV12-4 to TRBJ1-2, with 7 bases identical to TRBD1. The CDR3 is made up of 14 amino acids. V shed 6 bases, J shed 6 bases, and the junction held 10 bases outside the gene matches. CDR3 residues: CASSTQGGLDGYTF. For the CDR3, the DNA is TGTGCCAGCAGCACCCAAGGGGGCCTTGATGGCTACACCTTC.

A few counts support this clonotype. The CDR3 bases are TGTGCCCTAAGGGCTAGCGGGAGTCACGAGCAGTACTTC. Translation: CALRASGSHEQYF. J is TRBJ2-7 and V is TRBV7-9; 10 bases align to TRBD2. Trimming at V came to 11 bases and at J to 5 bases, leaving 9 bases not matched to a gene. This CDR3 contains 13 residues. Germline V gene sequence: CDR1 SEHNR, CDR2 FQNEAQ (reference sequence).

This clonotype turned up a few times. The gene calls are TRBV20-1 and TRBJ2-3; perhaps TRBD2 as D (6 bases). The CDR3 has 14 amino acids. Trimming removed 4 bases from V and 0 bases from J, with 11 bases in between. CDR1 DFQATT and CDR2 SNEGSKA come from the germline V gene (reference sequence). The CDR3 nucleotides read TGCAGTGCTATATACGGGACTAGCACAGATACGCAGTATTTT. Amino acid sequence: CSAIYGTSTDTQYF.

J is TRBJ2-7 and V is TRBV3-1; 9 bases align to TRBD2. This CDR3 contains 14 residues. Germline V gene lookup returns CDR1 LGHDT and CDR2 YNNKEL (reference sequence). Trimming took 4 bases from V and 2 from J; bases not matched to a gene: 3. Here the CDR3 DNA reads TGTGCCAGCAGCCCTAAGCGGGGGGCCTACGAGCAGTACTTC. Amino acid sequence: CASSPKRGAYEQYF.

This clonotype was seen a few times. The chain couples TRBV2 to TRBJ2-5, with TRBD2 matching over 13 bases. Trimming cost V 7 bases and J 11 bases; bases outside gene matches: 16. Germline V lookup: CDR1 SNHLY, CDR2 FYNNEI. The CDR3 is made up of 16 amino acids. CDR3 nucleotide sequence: TGTGCCAGCACAGGACTAGCGGGGGACTTTTACAATGAGCAGTACTTC. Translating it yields CASTGLAGDFYNEQYF.

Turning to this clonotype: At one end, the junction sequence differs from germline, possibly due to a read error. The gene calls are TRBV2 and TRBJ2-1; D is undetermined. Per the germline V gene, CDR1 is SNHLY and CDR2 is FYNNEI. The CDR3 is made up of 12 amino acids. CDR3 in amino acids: CASRYTYSEQFF. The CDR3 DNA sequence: TGTGCCAGCAGGTATACATACAGTGAGCAGTTCTTC. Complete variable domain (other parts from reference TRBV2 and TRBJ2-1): EPEVTQTPSHQVTQMGQEVILRCVPISNHLYFYWYRQILGQKVEFLVSFYNNEISEKSEIFDDQFSVERPDGSNFTLKIRSTKLEDSAMYFCASRYTYSEQFFGPGTRLTVL.

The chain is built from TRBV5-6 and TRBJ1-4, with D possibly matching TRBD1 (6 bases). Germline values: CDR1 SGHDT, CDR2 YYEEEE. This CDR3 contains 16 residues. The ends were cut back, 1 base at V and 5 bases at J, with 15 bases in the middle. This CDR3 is CASSLWRTGKNEKLFF. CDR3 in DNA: TGTGCCAGCAGCTTGTGGCGCACAGGGAAAAATGAAAAACTGTTTTTT.

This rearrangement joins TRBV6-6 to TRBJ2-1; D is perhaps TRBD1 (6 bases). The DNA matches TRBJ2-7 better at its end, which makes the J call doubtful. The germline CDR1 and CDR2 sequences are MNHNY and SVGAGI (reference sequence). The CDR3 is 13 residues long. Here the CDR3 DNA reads TGTGCCAGCAGACAGGGTCCCTACAATGAGCAGTACTTC. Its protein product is CASRQGPYNEQYF.

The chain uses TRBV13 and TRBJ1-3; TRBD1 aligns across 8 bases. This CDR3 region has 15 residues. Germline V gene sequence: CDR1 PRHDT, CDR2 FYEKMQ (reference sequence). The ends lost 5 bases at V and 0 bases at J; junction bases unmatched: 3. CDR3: CASSVDRGSGNTIYF. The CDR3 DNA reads TGTGCCAGCAGCGTTGACAGGGGCTCTGGAAACACCATATATTTT.

CDR3 nucleotides: TGTGCCAGCAGCCAAGCGGGGGCAAATACGCAGTATTTT. It codes for CASSQAGANTQYF. The V call is TRBV3-1, the J call TRBJ2-3; D is perhaps TRBD1 or TRBD2 (6 bases each). CDR3 length: 13 amino acids. V lost 1 base to trimming and J lost 7 bases, with 9 bases between them. Looked up from germline, CDR1 is LGHDT and CDR2 is YNNKEL (reference sequence).

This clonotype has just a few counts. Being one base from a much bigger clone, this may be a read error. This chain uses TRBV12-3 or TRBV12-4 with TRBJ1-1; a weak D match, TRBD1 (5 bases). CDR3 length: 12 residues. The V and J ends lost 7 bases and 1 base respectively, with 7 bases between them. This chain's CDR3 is CASITGNTEAFF. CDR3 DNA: TGTGCCAGCATTACAGGGAACACTGAAGCTTTCTTT.

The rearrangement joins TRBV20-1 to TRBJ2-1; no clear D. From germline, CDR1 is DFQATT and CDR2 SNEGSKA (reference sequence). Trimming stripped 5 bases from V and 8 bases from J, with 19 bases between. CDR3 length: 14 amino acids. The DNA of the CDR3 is TGCAGTGCTGGATTTGTGAAGGCGGTCGATGAGCAGTTCTTC. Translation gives CSAGFVKAVDEQFF.

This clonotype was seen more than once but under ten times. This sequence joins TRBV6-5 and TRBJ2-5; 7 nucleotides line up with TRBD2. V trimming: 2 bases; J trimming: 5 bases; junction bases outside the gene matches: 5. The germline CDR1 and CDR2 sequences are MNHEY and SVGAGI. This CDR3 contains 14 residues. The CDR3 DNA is TGTGCCAGCAGTTACACGGGGGGAAGTGAGACCCAGTACTTC. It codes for CASSYTGGSETQYF.

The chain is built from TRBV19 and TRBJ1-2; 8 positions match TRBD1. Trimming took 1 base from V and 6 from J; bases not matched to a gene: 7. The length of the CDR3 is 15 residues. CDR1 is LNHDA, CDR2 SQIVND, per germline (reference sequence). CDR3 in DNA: TGTGCCAGTAGTATAGTCGGACAGGGAAGGGATGGCTACACCTTC. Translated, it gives CASSIVGQGRDGYTF. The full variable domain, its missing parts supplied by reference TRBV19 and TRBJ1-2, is DGGITQSPKYLFRKEGQNVTLSCEQNLNHDAMYWYRQDPGQGLRLIYYSQIVNDFQKGDIAEGYSVSREKKESFPLTVTSAQKNPTAFYLCASSIVGQGRDGYTFGSGTRLTVV.

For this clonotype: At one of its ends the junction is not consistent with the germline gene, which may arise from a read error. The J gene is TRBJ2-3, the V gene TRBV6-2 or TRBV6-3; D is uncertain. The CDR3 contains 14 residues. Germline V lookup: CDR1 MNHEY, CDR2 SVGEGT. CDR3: CACSSHWAGDTQYF. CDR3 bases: TGTGCCTGCAGCTCCCATTGGGCAGGAGATACGCAGTATTTT.

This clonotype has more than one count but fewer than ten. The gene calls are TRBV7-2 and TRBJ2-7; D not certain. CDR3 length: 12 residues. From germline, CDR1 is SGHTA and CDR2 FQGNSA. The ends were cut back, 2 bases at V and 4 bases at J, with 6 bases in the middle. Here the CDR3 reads CASSLHLYEQYF. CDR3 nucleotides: TGTGCCAGCAGCTTACATTTGTACGAGCAGTACTTC.

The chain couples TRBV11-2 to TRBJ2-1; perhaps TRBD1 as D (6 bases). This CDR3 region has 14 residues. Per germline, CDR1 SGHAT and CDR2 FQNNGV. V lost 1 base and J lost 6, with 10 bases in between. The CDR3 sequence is CASSLAHRVNEQFF. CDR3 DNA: TGTGCCAGCAGCTTAGCCCACAGGGTCAATGAGCAGTTCTTC.

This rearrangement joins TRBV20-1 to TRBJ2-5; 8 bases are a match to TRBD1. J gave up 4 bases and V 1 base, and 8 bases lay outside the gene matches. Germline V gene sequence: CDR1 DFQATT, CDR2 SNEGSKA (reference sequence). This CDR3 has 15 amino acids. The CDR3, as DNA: TGCAGTGCTAGAGGGGGGACAGGTTCACCAGAGACCCAGTACTTC. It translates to CSARGGTGSPETQYF.

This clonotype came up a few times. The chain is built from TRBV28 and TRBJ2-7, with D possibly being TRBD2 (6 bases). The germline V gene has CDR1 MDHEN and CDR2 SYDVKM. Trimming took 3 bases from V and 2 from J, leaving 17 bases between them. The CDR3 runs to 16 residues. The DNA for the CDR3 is TGTGCCAGCAGTTTCTCCATGCGGGGACTCACCTACGAGCAGTACTTC. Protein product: CASSFSMRGLTYEQYF.

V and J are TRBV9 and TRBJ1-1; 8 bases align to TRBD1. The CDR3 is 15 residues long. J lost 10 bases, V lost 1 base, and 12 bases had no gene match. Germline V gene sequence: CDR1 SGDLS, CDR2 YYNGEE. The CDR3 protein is CASSVRDRPGSVAFF. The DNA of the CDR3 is TGTGCCAGCAGCGTACGGGACAGGCCGGGCAGCGTAGCTTTCTTT. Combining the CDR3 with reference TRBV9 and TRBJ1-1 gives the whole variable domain DSGVTQTPKHLITATGQRVTLRCSPRSGDLSVYWYQQSLDQGLQFLIQYYNGEERAKGNILERFSAQQFPDLHSELNLSSLELGDSALYFCASSVRDRPGSVAFFGQGTRLTVV.